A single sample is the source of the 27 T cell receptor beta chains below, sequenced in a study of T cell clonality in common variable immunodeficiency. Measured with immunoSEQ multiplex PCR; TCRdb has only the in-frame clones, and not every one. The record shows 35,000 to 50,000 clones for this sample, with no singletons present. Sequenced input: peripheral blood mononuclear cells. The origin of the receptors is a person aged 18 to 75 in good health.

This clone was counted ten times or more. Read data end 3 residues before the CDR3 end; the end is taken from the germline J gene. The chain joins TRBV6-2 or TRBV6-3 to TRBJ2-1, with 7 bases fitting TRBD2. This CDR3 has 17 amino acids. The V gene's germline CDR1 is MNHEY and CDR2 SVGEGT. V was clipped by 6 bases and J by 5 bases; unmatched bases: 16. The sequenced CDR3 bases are TGTGCCAGCAGATACCTCATCGGGGAGGGCGTTGACAATGAG. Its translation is CASRYLIGEGVDNE. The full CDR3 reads CASRYLIGEGVDNEQFF.

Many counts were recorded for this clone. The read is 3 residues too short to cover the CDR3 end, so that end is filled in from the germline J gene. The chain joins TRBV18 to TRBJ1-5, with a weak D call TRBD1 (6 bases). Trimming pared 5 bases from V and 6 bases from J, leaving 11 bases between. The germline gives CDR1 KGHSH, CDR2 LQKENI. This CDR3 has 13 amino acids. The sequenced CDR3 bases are TGTGCCAGCTCAGGGGACACGGCTCAGCCC. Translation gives CASSGDTAQP. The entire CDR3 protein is CASSGDTAQPQHF.

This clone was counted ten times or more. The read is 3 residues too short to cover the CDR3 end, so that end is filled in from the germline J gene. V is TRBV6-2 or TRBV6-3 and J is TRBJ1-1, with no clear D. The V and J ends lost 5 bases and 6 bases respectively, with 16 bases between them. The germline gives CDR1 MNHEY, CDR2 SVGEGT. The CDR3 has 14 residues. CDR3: CASSPLERSSEAFF. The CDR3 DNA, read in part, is TGTGCCAGCAGTCCCCTTGAGCGGTCTTCTGAA.

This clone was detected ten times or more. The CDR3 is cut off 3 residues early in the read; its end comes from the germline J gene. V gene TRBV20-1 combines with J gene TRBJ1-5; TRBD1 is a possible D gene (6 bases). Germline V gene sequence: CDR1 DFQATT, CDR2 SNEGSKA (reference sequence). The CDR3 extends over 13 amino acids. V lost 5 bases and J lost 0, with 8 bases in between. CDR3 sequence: CSAGQNSNQPQHF. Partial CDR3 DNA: TGCAGTGCTGGACAGAATAGCAATCAGCCC.

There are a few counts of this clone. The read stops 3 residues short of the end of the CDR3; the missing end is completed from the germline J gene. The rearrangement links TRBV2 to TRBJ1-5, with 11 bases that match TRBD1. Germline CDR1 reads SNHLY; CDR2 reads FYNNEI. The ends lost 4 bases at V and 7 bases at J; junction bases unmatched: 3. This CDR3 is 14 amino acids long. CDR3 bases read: TGTGCCAGCAGTGGGACAGGGGGCGACCAGCCC. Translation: CASSGTGGDQP. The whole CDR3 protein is CASSGTGGDQPQHF.

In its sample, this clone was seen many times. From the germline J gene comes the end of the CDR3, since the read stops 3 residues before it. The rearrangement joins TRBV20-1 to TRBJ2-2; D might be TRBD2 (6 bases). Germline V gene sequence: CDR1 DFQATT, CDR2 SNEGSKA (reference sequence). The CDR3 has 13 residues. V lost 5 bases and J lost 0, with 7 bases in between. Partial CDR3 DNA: TGCAGTGCTCGGACTACGAACACCGGGGAG. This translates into CSARTTNTGE. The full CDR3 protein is CSARTTNTGELFF.

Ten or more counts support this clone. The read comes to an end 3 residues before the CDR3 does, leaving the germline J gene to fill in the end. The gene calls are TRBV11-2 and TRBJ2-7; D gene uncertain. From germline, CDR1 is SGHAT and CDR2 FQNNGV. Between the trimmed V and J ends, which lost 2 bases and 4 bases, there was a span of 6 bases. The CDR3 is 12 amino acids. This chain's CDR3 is CASSLLGYEQYF. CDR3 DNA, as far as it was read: TGTGCCAGCAGCTTATTAGGGTACGAG.

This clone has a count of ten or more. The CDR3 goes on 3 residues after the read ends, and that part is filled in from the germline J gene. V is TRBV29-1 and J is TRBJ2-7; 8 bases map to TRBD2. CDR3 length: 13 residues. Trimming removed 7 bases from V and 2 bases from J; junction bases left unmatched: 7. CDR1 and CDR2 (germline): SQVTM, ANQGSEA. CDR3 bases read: TGCAGCGCGTGCACTAGCGGCACCTACGAG. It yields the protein CSACTSGTYE. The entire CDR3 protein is CSACTSGTYEQYF.

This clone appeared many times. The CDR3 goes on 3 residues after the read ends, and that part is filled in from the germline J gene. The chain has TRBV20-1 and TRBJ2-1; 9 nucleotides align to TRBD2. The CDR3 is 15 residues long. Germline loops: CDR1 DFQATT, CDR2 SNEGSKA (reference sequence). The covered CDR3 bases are TGCAGCCAGGCAGGACTAGCGCGCTCCTACAATGAG. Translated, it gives CSQAGLARSYNE. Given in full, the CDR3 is CSQAGLARSYNEQFF.

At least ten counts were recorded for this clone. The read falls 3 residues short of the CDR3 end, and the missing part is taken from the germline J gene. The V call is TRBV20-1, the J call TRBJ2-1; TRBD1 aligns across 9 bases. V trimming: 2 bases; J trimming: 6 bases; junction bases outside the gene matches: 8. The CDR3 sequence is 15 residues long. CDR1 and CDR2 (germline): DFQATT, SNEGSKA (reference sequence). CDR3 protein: CSARSRGQGLNEQFF. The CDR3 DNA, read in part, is TGCAGTGCTAGATCGAGGGGACAGGGTCTCAATGAG.

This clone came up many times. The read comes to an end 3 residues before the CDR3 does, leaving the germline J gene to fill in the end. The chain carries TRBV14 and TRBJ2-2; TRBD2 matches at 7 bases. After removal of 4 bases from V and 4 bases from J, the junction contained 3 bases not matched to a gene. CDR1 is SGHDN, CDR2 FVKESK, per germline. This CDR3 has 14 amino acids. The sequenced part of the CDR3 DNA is TGTGCCAGCAGCCGACAGCGGGGCACCGGGGAG. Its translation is CASSRQRGTGE. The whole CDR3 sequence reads CASSRQRGTGELFF. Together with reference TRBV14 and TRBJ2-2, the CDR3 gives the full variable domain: EAGVTQFPSHSVIEKGQTVTLRCDPISGHDNLYWYRRVMGKEIKFLLHFVKESKQDESGMPNNRFLAERTGGTYSTLKVQPAELEDSGVYFCASSRQRGTGELFFGEGSRLTVL.

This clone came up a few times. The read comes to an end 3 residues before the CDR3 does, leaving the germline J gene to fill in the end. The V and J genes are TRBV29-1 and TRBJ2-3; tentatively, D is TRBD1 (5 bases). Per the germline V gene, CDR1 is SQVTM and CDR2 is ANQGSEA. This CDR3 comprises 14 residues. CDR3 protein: CSVVLGVGNQPQYF. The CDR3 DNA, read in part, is TGCAGCGTTGTTTTAGGGGTAGGCAATCAGCCG.

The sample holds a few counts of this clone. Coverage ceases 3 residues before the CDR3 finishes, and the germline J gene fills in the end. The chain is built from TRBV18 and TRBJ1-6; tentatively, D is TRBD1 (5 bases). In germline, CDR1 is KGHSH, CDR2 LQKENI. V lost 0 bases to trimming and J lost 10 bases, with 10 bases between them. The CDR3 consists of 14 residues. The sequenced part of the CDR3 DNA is TGTGCCAGCTCACCACCGCCGGAGGGGTCACCC. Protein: CASSPPPEGSP. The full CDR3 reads CASSPPPEGSPLHF.

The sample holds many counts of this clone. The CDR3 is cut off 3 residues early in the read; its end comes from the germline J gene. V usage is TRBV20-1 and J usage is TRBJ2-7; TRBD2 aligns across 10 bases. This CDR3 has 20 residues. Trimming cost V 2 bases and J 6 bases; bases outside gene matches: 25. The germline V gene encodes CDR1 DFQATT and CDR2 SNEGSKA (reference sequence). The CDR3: CSARKANQPASGRMPGEQYF. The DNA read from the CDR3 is TGCAGTGCTAGAAAAGCGAATCAGCCTGCTAGCGGGAGAATGCCGGGCGAG.

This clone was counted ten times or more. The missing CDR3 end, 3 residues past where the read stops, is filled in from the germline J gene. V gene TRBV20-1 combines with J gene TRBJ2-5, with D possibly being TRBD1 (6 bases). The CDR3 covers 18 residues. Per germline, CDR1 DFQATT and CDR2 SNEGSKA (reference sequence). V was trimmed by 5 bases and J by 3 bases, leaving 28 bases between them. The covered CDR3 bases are TGCAGTGCTCCCCGAGGGCCATGGGCAGGGGCGTTCGAAGAGACC. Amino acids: CSAPRGPWAGAFEET. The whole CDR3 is CSAPRGPWAGAFEETQYF.

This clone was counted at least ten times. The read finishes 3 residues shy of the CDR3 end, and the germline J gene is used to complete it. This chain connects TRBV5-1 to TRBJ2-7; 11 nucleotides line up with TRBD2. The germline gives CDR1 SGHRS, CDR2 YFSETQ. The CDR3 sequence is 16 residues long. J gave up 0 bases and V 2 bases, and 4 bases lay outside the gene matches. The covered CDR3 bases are TGCGCCAGCAGCTTCGGCGGACTAGCGGGCTCCTACGAG. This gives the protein CASSFGGLAGSYE. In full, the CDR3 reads CASSFGGLAGSYEQYF.

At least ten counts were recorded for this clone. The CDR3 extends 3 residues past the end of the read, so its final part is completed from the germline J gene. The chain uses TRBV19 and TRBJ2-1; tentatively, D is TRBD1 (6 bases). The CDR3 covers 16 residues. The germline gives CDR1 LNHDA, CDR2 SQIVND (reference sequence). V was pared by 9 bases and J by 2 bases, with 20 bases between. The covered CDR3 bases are TGTGCCAGCAGGGCCACAGGGACAACCACCTACAATGAG. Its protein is CASRATGTTTYNE. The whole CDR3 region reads CASRATGTTTYNEQFF.

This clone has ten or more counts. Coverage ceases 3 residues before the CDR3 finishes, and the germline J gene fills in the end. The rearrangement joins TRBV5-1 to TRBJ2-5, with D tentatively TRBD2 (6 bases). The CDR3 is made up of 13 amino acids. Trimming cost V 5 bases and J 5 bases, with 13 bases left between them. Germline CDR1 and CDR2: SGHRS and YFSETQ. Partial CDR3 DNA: TGCGCCAGCAGTGCGGGAAATGTGGAGACC. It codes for CASSAGNVET. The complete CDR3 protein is CASSAGNVETQYF.

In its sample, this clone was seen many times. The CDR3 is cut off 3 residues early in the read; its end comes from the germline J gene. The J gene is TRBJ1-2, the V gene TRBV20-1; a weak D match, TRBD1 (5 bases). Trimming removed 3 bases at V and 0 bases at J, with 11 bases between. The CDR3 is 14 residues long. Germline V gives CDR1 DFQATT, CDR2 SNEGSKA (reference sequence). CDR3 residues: CSASLTASNYGYTF. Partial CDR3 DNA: TGCAGTGCTAGCTTGACAGCGTCTAACTATGGC.

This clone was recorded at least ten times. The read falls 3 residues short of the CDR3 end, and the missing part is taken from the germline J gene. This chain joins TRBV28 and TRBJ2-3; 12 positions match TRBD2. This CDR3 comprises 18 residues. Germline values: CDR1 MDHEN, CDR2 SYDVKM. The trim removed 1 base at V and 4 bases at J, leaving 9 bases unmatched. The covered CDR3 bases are TGTGCCAGCAGTTTATATGCGCTAGCGGGAGGGGGGTCAGATACG. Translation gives CASSLYALAGGGSDT. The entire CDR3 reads CASSLYALAGGGSDTQYF.

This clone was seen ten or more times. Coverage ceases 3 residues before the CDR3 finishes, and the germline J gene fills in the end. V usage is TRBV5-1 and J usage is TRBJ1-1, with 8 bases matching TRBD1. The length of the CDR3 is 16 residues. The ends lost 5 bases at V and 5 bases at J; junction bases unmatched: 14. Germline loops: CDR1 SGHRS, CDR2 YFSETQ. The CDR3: CASRFPGGGEYTEAFF. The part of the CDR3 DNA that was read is TGCGCCAGCAGATTTCCAGGGGGCGGTGAGTATACTGAA.

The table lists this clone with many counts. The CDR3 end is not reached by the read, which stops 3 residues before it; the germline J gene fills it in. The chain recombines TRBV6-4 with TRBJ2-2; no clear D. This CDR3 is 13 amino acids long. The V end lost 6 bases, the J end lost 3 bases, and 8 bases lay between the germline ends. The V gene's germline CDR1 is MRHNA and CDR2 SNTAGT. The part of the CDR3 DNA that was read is TGTGCCAGCAGCCCGAGCTACACCGGGGAG. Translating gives CASSPSYTGE. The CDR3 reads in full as CASSPSYTGELFF.

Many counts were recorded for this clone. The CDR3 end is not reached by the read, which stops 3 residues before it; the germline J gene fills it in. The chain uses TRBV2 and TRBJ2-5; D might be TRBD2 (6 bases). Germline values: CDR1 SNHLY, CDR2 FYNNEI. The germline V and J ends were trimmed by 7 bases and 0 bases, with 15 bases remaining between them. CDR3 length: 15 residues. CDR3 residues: CASTSKEGNQETQYF. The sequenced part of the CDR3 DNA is TGTGCCAGCACCTCGAAGGAGGGCAACCAAGAGACC.

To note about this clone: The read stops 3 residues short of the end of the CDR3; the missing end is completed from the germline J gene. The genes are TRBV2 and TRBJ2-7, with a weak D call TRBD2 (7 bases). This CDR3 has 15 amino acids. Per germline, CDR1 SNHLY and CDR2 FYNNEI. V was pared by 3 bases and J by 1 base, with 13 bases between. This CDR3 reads CASSDGGLGSYEQYF. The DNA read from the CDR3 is TGTGCCAGCAGTGACGGGGGGCTCGGTTCCTACGAG. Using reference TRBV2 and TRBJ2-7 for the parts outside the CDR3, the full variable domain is EPEVTQTPSHQVTQMGQEVILRCVPISNHLYFYWYRQILGQKVEFLVSFYNNEISEKSEIFDDQFSVERPDGSNFTLKIRSTKLEDSAMYFCASSDGGLGSYEQYFGPGTRLTVT.

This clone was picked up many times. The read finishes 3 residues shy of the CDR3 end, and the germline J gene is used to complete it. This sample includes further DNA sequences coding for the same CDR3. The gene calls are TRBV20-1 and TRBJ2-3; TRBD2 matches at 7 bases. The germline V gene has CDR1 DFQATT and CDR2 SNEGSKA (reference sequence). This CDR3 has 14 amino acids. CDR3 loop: CSARAGEGNQPQYF. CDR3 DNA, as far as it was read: TGCAGTGCTCGTGCGGGGGAGGGCAATCAGCCG.

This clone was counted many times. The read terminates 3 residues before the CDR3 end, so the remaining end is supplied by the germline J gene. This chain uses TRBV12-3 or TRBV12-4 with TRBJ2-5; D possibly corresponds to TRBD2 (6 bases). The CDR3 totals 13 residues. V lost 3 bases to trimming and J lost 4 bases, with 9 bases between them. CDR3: CASSFAGTETQYF. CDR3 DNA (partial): TGTGCCAGCAGTTTCGCGGGAACAGAGACC.

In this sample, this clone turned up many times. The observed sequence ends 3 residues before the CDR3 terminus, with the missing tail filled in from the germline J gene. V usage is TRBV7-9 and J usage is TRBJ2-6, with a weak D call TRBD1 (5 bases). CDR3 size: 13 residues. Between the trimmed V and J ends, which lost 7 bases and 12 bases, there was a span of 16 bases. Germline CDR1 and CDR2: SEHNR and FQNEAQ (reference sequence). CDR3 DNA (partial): TGTGCCAGCAAGGGGCCCACCTCCGGCGTC. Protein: CASKGPTSGV. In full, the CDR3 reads CASKGPTSGVLTF. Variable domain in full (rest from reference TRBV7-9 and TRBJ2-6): DTGVSQNPRHKITKRGQNVTFRCDPISEHNRLYWYRQTLGQGPEFLTYFQNEAQLEKSRLLSDRFSAERPKGSFSTLEIQRTEQGDSAMYLCASKGPTSGVLTFGAGSRLTVL.